These T cell receptor beta chains were read from a single sample in a study of blood T cell repertoires in COVID-19. The assay was immunoSEQ multiplex PCR, and TCRdb's table has in-frame clones only and misses some. The sample carries some 140,000 clones, roughly 82% recorded once. The sequenced sample consisted of peripheral blood. Receptor source: a man aged 80 or over with acute or convalescent COVID-19. Each CDR3 is given with its conserved first and last residue.

j_call v_call cdr3_aa
TRBJ2-2 TRBV5-6 CASSSTPRVDPGELFF
TRBJ2-7 TRBV18 CASSITGGSYEQYF
TRBJ1-1 TRBV15 CATSNIQGLNTEAFF
TRBJ1-4 TRBV6-2/TRBV6-3 CASSGSSNEKLFF
TRBJ1-5 TRBV27 CASSSNRVLGQPQHF
TRBJ1-1 TRBV7-2 CASSYLGQGEAFF
TRBJ1-3 TRBV28 CASSTGGDKGNTIYF
TRBJ1-2 TRBV28 CASSPRGNYGYTF
TRBJ2-5 TRBV18 CASSTGQQETQYF
TRBJ1-2 TRBV6-6 CASSYTGQGAFYGYTF
TRBJ2-5 TRBV7-8 CASSSGTQYF
TRBJ1-1 TRBV5-4 CASSLLGTSAFF
TRBJ2-3 TRBV24-1 CATSPKGGIVTDTQYF
TRBJ2-7 TRBV4-1 CASSGTDTDYEQYF
TRBJ2-2 TRBV7-3 CASSQDRENTGELFF
TRBJ1-3 TRBV10-3 CAIRKDREGSGNTIYF
TRBJ1-6 TRBV9 CASSVSPNSPLHF
TRBJ2-7 TRBV3-1/TRBV3-2 CASSHRLGGTEGEQYF
TRBJ1-1 TRBV27 CASSPLRDSTEAFF
TRBJ1-2 TRBV24-1 CATRDSYNYGYTF
TRBJ1-3 TRBV28 CASSPTLTGNTIYF
TRBJ2-2 TRBV9 CASSVGQGTGELFF
TRBJ1-6 TRBV18 CASSTDSSDGSPLHF
TRBJ1-5 TRBV4-2 CASSHLDRGLNQPQHF
TRBJ2-7 TRBV5-4 CASSLFLAGGLIYEQYF
TRBJ1-2 TRBV29-1 CSVEGSPGYGYTF
TRBJ1-6 TRBV6-5 CASTHGGGHNSPLHF
TRBJ2-1 TRBV4-2 CASSQEVVPSGDYNEQFF
TRBJ2-3 TRBV19 CASSPWGAGGRHTQYF
TRBJ2-7 TRBV2 CASRRDSTYEQYF
TRBJ1-4 TRBV28 CASSLPPGSEKLFF
TRBJ1-1 TRBV29-1 CSVLGGITEAFF
TRBJ2-3 TRBV5-1 CASSLYGRADTQYF
TRBJ2-1 TRBV5-3 CARSFRTGSYNEQFF
TRBJ1-2 TRBV5-1 CASSAGTDYGYTF
TRBJ2-5 TRBV15 CATSIRQDKRTQYF
TRBJ2-1 TRBV3-1/TRBV3-2 CASSLRGQVKNEQFF
TRBJ1-1 TRBV7-9 CASRQGGVEAFF
TRBJ2-7 TRBV7-6 CASSLQQGAPGIGQYF
TRBJ1-3 TRBV19 CASIAGDRVLSGNTIYF
TRBJ1-6 TRBV5-4 CASSNWRGSNSPLHF
TRBJ1-1 TRBV5-3 CARSLDQGARTEAFF
TRBJ2-5 TRBV5-4 CASSMDSTETQYF
TRBJ2-5 TRBV6-5 CASRRIQGAGETQYF
TRBJ2-7 TRBV28 CASTDSQGYEQYF
TRBJ2-2 TRBV9 CASSVLVTGISTGELFF
TRBJ2-5 TRBV3-1/TRBV3-2 CASSQGDRGAETQYF
TRBJ1-2 TRBV5-5 CASSLGSGGDYGYTF
TRBJ1-4 TRBV30 CAWGPQGAVGEKLFF
TRBJ2-5 TRBV7-3 CASSPGGKETQYF
TRBJ2-7 TRBV7-2 CASSFPGQSYEQYF
TRBJ2-3 TRBV7-3 CASSLIWSGGTDTQYF
TRBJ2-1 TRBV24-1 CATSDQAGGPYNEQFF
TRBJ2-2 TRBV7-6 CASSQSGGWATGELFF
TRBJ1-1 TRBV2 CASSEARGLAEAFF